The present entry profiles one TCR beta chain with its context. Replicate PCRs run on sorted subsets employed approximately 180 ng DNA, approximately 30,000 T cell genomes. Sequenced by immunoSEQ multiplex PCR; TCRdb stores in-frame clones only, minus some. The sample has about 190,000 clones, approximately 60% seen once. J was trimmed by 8 bases and V by 0 bases; bases with no gene match: 4. The CDR3 loop spans 15 amino acids. Germline CDR1 is SGHTS and CDR2 is YDEGEE. This sample is drawn from a study of shared clonotypes between healthy human individuals. The sequence derives from a man under 40 in good health. The chain employs TRBV5-8 and TRBJ2-1; 11 nucleotides line up with TRBD2. The sequencing input was memory CD4+ T cells sorted from blood. The subset denotes: CD45RA-negative fraction. The CDR3 sequence: CASSLGLAGIYEQFF. CDR3 in DNA: TGTGCCAGCAGCTTGGGACTAGCGGGGATCTATGAGCAGTTCTTC.